The 23 T cell receptor beta chains in this list originate from one sample, sequenced in a study of T cells after yellow fever vaccination. In TCRdb, the 5' RACE reads were re-called with MiXCR into one record per CDR3 protein. The sample includes over 150,000 distinct CDR3 sequences, about 6% of them seen just once. Sequenced here: CD4+ T cells sorted from PBMCs, sampled on the day of the first yellow fever vaccination. The receptors come from a man aged 18-30 years who received the YFV17D yellow fever vaccine.

This clonotype was counted at least ten times. The chain carries TRBV7-2 and TRBJ1-2; TRBD1 matches 10 bases. This CDR3 is 13 amino acids long. Germline CDR1 SGHTA, CDR2 FQGNSA. V was clipped by 5 bases and J by 6 bases; unmatched bases: 3. The CDR3 sequence: CASSRGQGNGYTF. In DNA, the CDR3 is TGTGCCAGCAGCCGGGGACAGGGGAATGGCTACACCTTC.

V is TRBV5-4 and J is TRBJ2-1, with 12 bases aligning to TRBD2. CDR1 is SGHNT and CDR2 is YYREEE in the germline V gene (reference sequence). The CDR3 runs 16 residues. V gave up 4 bases and J gave up 6 bases; unmatched junction bases: 8. The CDR3 spells CASSPQTSGGPNEQFF. The CDR3 DNA is TGTGCCAGCAGCCCCCAGACTAGCGGGGGCCCCAATGAGCAGTTCTTC.

This clonotype was detected many times. The gene calls are TRBV29-1 and TRBJ2-7; D is unresolved. V gave up 6 bases and J gave up 2 bases, with 8 bases separating them. The CDR3 runs 11 residues. Per germline, CDR1 SQVTM and CDR2 ANQGSEA. The CDR3: CSVYGPYEQYF. The CDR3, as DNA: TGCAGCGTCTACGGCCCCTACGAGCAGTACTTC.

This chain uses TRBV7-8 with TRBJ1-1; 7 bases agree with TRBD1. With V trimmed by 0 bases and J by 8 bases, 3 bases remained unmatched. Germline CDR1 reads SGHVS; CDR2 reads FQNEAQ. The length of the CDR3 is 13 residues. In nucleotides, the CDR3 is TGTGCCAGCAGCTTAGCGATGGACAGGGAAGCTTTCTTT. Translating it yields CASSLAMDREAFF.

This clonotype was observed a few times. V gene TRBV6-5 combines with J gene TRBJ1-6, with TRBD1 matching over 12 bases. Germline trimming cut 0 bases from V and 9 bases from J; bases unmatched to any gene: 3. The CDR3 is 16 amino acids. Per germline, CDR1 MNHEY and CDR2 SVGAGI. The DNA of the CDR3 is TGTGCCAGCAGTTACTCTCGGGACAGGGGGCGTTCACCCCTCCACTTT. This translates into CASSYSRDRGRSPLHF.

This clonotype has a count of ten or more. The V and J genes are TRBV12-3 or TRBV12-4 and TRBJ1-2; 9 bases agree with TRBD1. There are 13 residues in the CDR3. V gave up 6 bases and J gave up 4 bases; unmatched junction bases: 3. CDR3 bases: TGTGCCAGCAGGGACAGGGGATTCTATGGCTACACCTTC. Its protein is CASRDRGFYGYTF.

This clonotype came up many times. V usage is TRBV4-1 and J usage is TRBJ1-5, with D possibly TRBD1 on 6 matching bases. V lost 3 bases and J 2 bases, leaving 11 bases between the germline ends. Germline CDR1 and CDR2: MGHRA and YSYEKL. The CDR3 runs to 15 residues. CDR3 loop: CASSHLGGGNQPQHF. CDR3 coding DNA: TGCGCCAGCAGCCACCTAGGGGGGGGCAATCAGCCCCAGCATTTT.

In DNA, the CDR3 is TGTGCCATGAGCTCCGGACCCCTCCAAGAGACCCAGTACTTC. Its translation: CAMSSGPLQETQYF. The rearrangement joins TRBV13 to TRBJ2-5; D not certain. This CDR3 has 14 amino acids. CDR1 is PRHDT, CDR2 FYEKMQ, per germline (reference sequence). V shed 10 bases and J shed 1 base, with 16 bases lying between them.

The chain recombines TRBV20-1 with TRBJ2-7; D unclear. CDR1 DFQATT and CDR2 SNEGSKA come from the germline V gene (reference sequence). The CDR3 runs 13 residues. The V end was cut by 0 bases, the J end by 1 base, with 7 bases between. The CDR3 nucleotides read TGCAGTGCTAGAGATTCCACTTCCTACGAGCAGTACGTC. Its translation is CSARDSTSYEQYV.

In this sample, this clonotype turned up a few times. The chain links TRBV6-1 to TRBJ1-2, with D perhaps matching TRBD1 (5 bases). The V end was cut by 3 bases, the J end by 3 bases, with 20 bases between. Germline lookup yields CDR1 MNHNS and CDR2 SASEGT. CDR3 length: 17 amino acids. CDR3 region: CASSEGRPTRNHYGYTF. CDR3 in DNA: TGTGCCAGCAGTGAGGGGCGCCCGACAAGGAATCACTATGGCTACACCTTC.

Remarks on this clonotype: This clone may be a read error of a much larger clone one base away. This chain links TRBV5-1 with TRBJ1-4; D perhaps matches TRBD1 (5 bases). The V gene's germline CDR1 is SGHRS and CDR2 YFSETQ. The CDR3 spans 16 residues. The CDR3 region is CDSSLRGVGFGEKLFF. The CDR3 DNA reads as TGCGACAGCAGCTTGCGGGGGGTCGGGTTTGGTGAAAAACTGTTTTTT.

The rearrangement joins TRBV11-1 to TRBJ2-1, with D perhaps TRBD2 (5 bases). Per the germline V gene, CDR1 is SGHAT and CDR2 is FQDESV (reference sequence). The CDR3 runs 13 residues. The ends were cut back, 3 bases at V and 6 bases at J, with 9 bases in the middle. The CDR3 reads CASSFFGGNEQFF. For the CDR3, the DNA is TGTGCCAGCAGCTTCTTTGGAGGCAATGAGCAGTTCTTC.

This clonotype showed up many times. The V call is TRBV3-1, the J call TRBJ2-7, with TRBD1 identical over 8 bases. Losses at the gene ends were 0 bases for V and 6 bases for J; bases not matched to a gene: 4. This CDR3 spans 14 amino acids. CDR1 LGHDT and CDR2 YNNKEL come from the germline V gene (reference sequence). The CDR3 region is CASSQEDRVLEQYF. The CDR3 region has the DNA TGTGCCAGCAGCCAAGAGGACAGGGTCCTCGAGCAGTACTTC.

This clonotype was recorded only once. At one end, the junction sequence differs from germline, possibly due to a read error. J is TRBJ1-6 and V is TRBV7-2; TRBD1 matches 10 bases. The CDR3 is 16 residues long. Germline V gives CDR1 SGHTA, CDR2 FQGNSA. The CDR3 bases are TGTGCCGGCAGCCCCCGTTTGGACAGGGGGTATTCACCCCTCCACTTT. Protein product: CAGSPRLDRGYSPLHF.

The chain joins TRBV2 to TRBJ1-5; TRBD1 agrees at 7 bases. Germline lookup yields CDR1 SNHLY and CDR2 FYNNEI. V lost 3 bases and J lost 6; bases outside the gene matches: 5. This CDR3 is built from 14 residues. This CDR3 is CASSDRQGGQPQHF. CDR3 in DNA: TGTGCCAGCAGTGACAGACAGGGTGGTCAGCCCCAGCATTTT.

In this sample, this clonotype turned up many times. One junction end does not reproduce the germline sequence, and a read error may be involved. The V and J genes are TRBV2 and TRBJ2-1; D remains unclear. The germline V gene has CDR1 SNHLY and CDR2 FYNNEI. This CDR3 contains 12 residues. The CDR3 loop is CASCDTASEQFF. CDR3 DNA sequence: TGTGCCAGCTGTGACACGGCCAGTGAGCAGTTCTTC.

The J gene is TRBJ1-4, the V gene TRBV20-1, with 8 bases fitting TRBD1. The CDR3 is 15 residues long. CDR1 and CDR2 from the germline V gene are DFQATT and SNEGSKA (reference sequence). V was clipped by 2 bases and J by 6 bases; unmatched bases: 8. CDR3 bases: TGCAGTGCTAGAAGGGATGGACAGGGAGATGAAAAACTGTTTTTT. Protein product: CSARRDGQGDEKLFF.

This clonotype showed up just a few times. This chain uses TRBV5-8 with TRBJ2-2; D uncertain. CDR1 and CDR2 from the germline V gene are SGHTS and YDEGEE. V dropped 1 base and J dropped 6 bases, with 13 bases sitting between them. The CDR3 sequence is 15 residues long. CDR3: CASSLWDRASGELFF. CDR3 in DNA: TGTGCCAGCAGCTTGTGGGATAGGGCCTCCGGGGAGCTGTTTTTT.

This clonotype has ten or more counts. The chain is built from TRBV7-2 and TRBJ2-3; D tentatively fits TRBD1 or TRBD2 (5 bases each). CDR3 length equals 12 residues. Germline V gives CDR1 SGHTA, CDR2 FQGNSA. Trimming stripped 4 bases from V and 10 bases from J, with 12 bases between. The CDR3 spells CASSSDQGPQYF. CDR3 sequence (DNA): TGTGCCAGCAGCTCAGATCAGGGACCGCAGTATTTT.

This clonotype showed up many times. This chain joins TRBV7-9 and TRBJ1-4; no clear D gene. The germline V gene encodes CDR1 SEHNR and CDR2 FQNEAQ (reference sequence). CDR3 size: 13 residues. Deletions cut 9 bases from V and 5 bases from J, with 13 bases between. Here the CDR3 DNA reads TGTGCCAGTTCGAAAACGGCCAATGAAAAACTGTTTTTT. Its protein is CASSKTANEKLFF.

This sequence joins TRBV6-1 and TRBJ1-1; TRBD1 aligns across 8 bases. Germline assignment: CDR1 MNHNS and CDR2 SASEGT. The CDR3 length is 13 residues. The V gene end was trimmed by 6 bases and the J gene end by 6 bases; junction bases not matched to a gene: 6. CDR3 bases: TGTGCCAGCAGGATGACAGGGGCGGCTGAAGCTTTCTTT. This encodes CASRMTGAAEAFF.

The V gene is TRBV7-9, the J gene TRBJ2-3; TRBD2 agrees at 10 bases. The CDR3 has 16 residues. V lost 5 bases, J lost 1 base, and 6 bases stayed unmatched. CDR1 and CDR2 (germline): SEHNR, FQNEAQ (reference sequence). CDR3 coding DNA: TGTGCCAGCAGCACCCCTCTAGCGGGGGGCACAGATACGCAGTATTTT. It codes for CASSTPLAGGTDTQYF.

Ten or more counts support this clonotype. The chain carries TRBV5-4 and TRBJ2-7, with D possibly TRBD2 on 5 matching bases. Looked up from germline, CDR1 is SGHNT and CDR2 is YYREEE (reference sequence). V was cut by 5 bases and J by 3 bases, with 15 bases left in between. This CDR3 is built from 14 residues. The CDR3 nucleotides are TGTGCCAGCAGTCAAGGAGGAGTAGGCTACGAGCAGTACTTC. Amino acids: CASSQGGVGYEQYF.